A single sample gave rise to the 4 T cell receptor beta chains below, sequenced in a study of vaccination effects on CD4 cells after COVID-19 (dated by TCRdb to between 2021 and 2023). These TCRs' antigens remain unknown. In the ViraFEST assay, PBMC were stimulated with viral peptide pools, and antigen-specific CD4+ T cell clonotypes were then identified by expansion using TCR sequencing. After approximately eleven days of culture, CD4+ T cells were isolated with the EasySep CD4+ T cell isolation kit. Negative nucleocapsid antibody results before and after vaccination confirmed that the healthy vaccine recipients had no prior SARS-CoV-2 infection. Library generation was performed with the immunoSEQ multiplex PCR assay. TCRdb took over this immuneACCESS table, retaining in-frame rearrangements with V and J assigned. Such tables are incomplete; in checked studies, under half of the missing clones stem from an unresolved V gene, and the remainder is unexplained. Present in this sample are about 41,000 clones, roughly 82% of which were seen just once. Clones ranked in the top ten supply roughly 3.1% of the sample.

Sequenced here: CD4+ T cells from PBMCs cultured with HCoV-NL63 spike peptides, sampled before COVID-19 vaccination. The intended sense of this specimen's cell subset or site label: HCoV-NL63 spike overlapping peptide pool stimulation. These receptors were collected from a human donor who received a COVID-19 vaccine.

J is TRBJ1-5 and V is TRBV7-2; D is possibly TRBD1 (5 bases). Per the germline V gene, CDR1 is SGHTA and CDR2 is FQGNSA. Trimming removed 4 bases at V and 6 bases at J, with 10 bases between. The CDR3 sequence is 13 residues long. CDR3 in DNA: TGTGCCAGCAGCTACCAGAGGGGTCAGCCCCAGCATTTT. Translation: CASSYQRGQPQHF. The full variable domain, rest sourced from reference TRBV7-2 and TRBJ1-5, is GAGVSQSPSNKVTEKGKDVELRCDPISGHTALYWYRQSLGQGLEFLIYFQGNSAPDKSGLPSDRFSAERTGGSVSTLTIQRTQQEDSAVYLCASSYQRGQPQHFGDGTRLSIL.

The V gene is TRBV21-1, the J gene TRBJ2-3; the D call of TRBD2 is as the table states it, not checked on the DNA. TRBV21-1 represents a pseudogene. The CDR3 sequence is 17 residues long. CDR3 DNA: TGTGCCAGCAGCAAAGGCGGGTCGGCGACTTATTCAGATACGCAGTATTTT. Translating gives CASSKGGSATYSDTQYF.

V gene TRBV5-5 combines with J gene TRBJ2-3; 9 nucleotides align to TRBD2. The CDR3 has 17 residues. CDR1 SGHKS and CDR2 YYEKEE come from the germline V gene (reference sequence). V dropped 4 bases and J dropped 3; count of bases not matched to a gene: 12. CDR3 protein: CASSPIVGSGGTDTQYF. Written as DNA, the CDR3 is TGTGCCAGCAGCCCTATCGTTGGGAGCGGGGGGACAGATACGCAGTATTTT.

The chain employs TRBV18 and TRBJ1-2; D may be TRBD1 (6 bases). V was pared by 2 bases and J by 7 bases, with 17 bases between. Germline V gene sequence: CDR1 KGHSH, CDR2 LQKENI. This CDR3 has 15 amino acids. CDR3 sequence (DNA): TGTGCCAGCTCACCAGGGAGGGGGAGAGGTAGTGGCTACACCTTC. It specifies CASSPGRGRGSGYTF.